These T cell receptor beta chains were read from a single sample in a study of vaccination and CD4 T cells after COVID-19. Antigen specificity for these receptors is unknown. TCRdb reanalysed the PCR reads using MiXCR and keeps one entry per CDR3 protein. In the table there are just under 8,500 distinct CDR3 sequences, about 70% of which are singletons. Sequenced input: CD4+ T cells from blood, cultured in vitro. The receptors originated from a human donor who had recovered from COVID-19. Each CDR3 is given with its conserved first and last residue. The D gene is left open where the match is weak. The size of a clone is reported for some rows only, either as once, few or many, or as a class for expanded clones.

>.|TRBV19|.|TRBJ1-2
CASSYHTQGNYGYTF
TGTGCCAGTAGTTACCACACTCAGGGTAACTATGGCTACACCTTC
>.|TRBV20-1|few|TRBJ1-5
CSAIQTGFSNQPQHF
TGCAGTGCTATTCAAACAGGGTTTAGCAATCAGCCCCAGCATTTT
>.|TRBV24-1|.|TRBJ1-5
CATSDFGPQHF
TGTGCCACCAGTGACTTCGGGCCCCAGCATTTT
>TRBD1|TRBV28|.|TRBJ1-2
CASRGGGASFRGYTF
TGTGCCAGCAGGGGAGGGGGCGCGTCATTTAGGGGCTACACCTTC
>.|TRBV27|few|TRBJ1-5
CASSLFGNQPQHF
TGTGCCAGCAGTTTATTCGGCAATCAGCCCCAGCATTTT
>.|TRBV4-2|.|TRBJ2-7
CASSQGGASSYEQYF
TGTGCCAGCAGCCAAGGTGGGGCTAGCTCCTACGAGCAGTACTTC
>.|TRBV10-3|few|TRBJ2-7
CAISVGEGGYEQYF
TGTGCCATCAGTGTCGGGGAAGGGGGCTACGAGCAGTACTTC
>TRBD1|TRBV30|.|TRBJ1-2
CAWSPGQGAGYTF
TGTGCCTGGAGCCCGGGACAGGGGGCAGGCTACACCTTC
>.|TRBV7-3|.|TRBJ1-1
CASRGHITPGTEAFF
TGTGCCAGCAGGGGCCATATTACCCCGGGCACTGAAGCTTTCTTT
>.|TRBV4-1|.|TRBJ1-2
CASSPLGGGYTF
TGCGCCAGCAGTCCCCTGGGCGGCGGCTACACCTTC
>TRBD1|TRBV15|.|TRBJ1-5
CATSGHLQGNNQPQHF
TGTGCCACCAGCGGGCACTTACAGGGGAACAATCAGCCCCAGCATTTT
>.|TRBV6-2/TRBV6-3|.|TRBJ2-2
CASSWMAGELFF
TGTGCCAGCAGTTGGATGGCCGGGGAGCTGTTTTTT
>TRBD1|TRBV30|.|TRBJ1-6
CAWSRGRGNSPLHF
TGTGCCTGGAGCAGGGGGCGCGGTAATTCACCCCTCCACTTT
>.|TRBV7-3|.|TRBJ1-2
CASSRVRGHGYTF
TGTGCCAGCAGCCGGGTCAGGGGCCATGGCTACACCTTC
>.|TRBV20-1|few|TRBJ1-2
CSATEPGGAYGYTF
TGCAGTGCTACCGAACCGGGAGGGGCCTATGGCTACACCTTC
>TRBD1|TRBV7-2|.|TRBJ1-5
CASSLIVGRGDQPQHF
TGTGCCAGCAGCTTAATCGTCGGCAGGGGGGATCAGCCCCAGCATTTT
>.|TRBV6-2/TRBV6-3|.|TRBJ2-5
CASSAGLETTQYF
TGTGCCAGCAGCGCCGGTTTAGAGACGACCCAGTACTTC
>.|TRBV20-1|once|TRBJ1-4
CSAEGHANEKLFF
TGCAGTGCTGAGGGACATGCTAATGAAAAACTGTTTTTT
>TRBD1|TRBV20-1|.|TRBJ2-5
CSARRIPGQGMGETQYF
TGCAGTGCGAGACGAATACCGGGACAGGGGATGGGGGAGACCCAGTACTTC
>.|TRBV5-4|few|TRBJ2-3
CASSLESANTQYF
TGTGCCAGCAGCTTGGAAAGTGCAAATACGCAGTATTTT
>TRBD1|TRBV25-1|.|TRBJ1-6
CASRPGQRNSPLHF
TGTGCCAGCAGACCGGGACAGAGAAATTCACCCCTCCACTTT
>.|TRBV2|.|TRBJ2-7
CASRPDQGSFYEQYF
TGTGCCAGCAGACCCGACCAGGGCTCCTTCTACGAGCAGTACTTC
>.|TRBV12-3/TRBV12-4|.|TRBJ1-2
CASSLDPSGNYGYTF
TGTGCCAGCAGTTTAGACCCCTCAGGAAACTATGGCTACACCTTC
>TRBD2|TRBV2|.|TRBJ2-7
CASSDLRGTSYEQYF
TGTGCCAGCAGTGATTTGCGGGGGACCTCATACGAGCAGTACTTC
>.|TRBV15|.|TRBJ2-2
CATSRGGGTGELFF
TGTGCCACCAGCAGAGGAGGGGGGACCGGGGAGCTGTTTTTT
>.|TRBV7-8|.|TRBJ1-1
CASSWVGRGTEAFF
TGTGCCAGCAGCTGGGTGGGGAGGGGCACTGAAGCTTTCTTT
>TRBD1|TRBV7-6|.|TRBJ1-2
CAGSLGTGATYGYTF
TGTGCCGGCAGCCTAGGGACAGGGGCGACCTATGGCTACACCTTC
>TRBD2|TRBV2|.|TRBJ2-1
CASSEERGANEQFF
TGTGCCAGCAGTGAAGAGCGGGGCGCGAATGAGCAGTTCTTC
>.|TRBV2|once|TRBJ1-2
CASRALINYGYTF
TGTGCCAGCAGGGCATTAATTAACTATGGCTACACCTTC
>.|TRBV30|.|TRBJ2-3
CACTHSSTDTQYF
TGTGCCTGTACCCACTCCAGCACAGATACGCAGTATTTT
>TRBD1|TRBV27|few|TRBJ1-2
CASSKGALTADYGYTF
TGTGCCAGCAGCAAGGGGGCCTTAACGGCGGACTATGGCTACACCTTC
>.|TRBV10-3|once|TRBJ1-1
CAISESSEDEAFF
TGTGCCATCAGTGAGTCGAGTGAGGATGAAGCTTTCTTT
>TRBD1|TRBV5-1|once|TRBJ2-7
CASSLGTGGEQYF
TGCGCCAGCAGCTTGGGGACAGGTGGGGAGCAGTACTTC
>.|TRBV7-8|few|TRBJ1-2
CASSLGQPRWETYGYTF
TGTGCCAGCAGCCTTGGACAGCCAAGGTGGGAGACCTATGGCTACACCTTC
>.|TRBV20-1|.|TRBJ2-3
CSAPPNGASADTQYF
TGCAGTGCCCCCCCGAACGGGGCCTCGGCAGATACGCAGTATTTT
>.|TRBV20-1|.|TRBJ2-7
CSARRQGGLYHLEQYF
TGCAGTGCTAGGAGACAGGGAGGGTTGTATCATCTCGAGCAGTACTTC
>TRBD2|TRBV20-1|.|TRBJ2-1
CSARSGGRYNEQFF
TGCAGTGCTAGGAGCGGGGGCCGTTACAATGAGCAGTTCTTC